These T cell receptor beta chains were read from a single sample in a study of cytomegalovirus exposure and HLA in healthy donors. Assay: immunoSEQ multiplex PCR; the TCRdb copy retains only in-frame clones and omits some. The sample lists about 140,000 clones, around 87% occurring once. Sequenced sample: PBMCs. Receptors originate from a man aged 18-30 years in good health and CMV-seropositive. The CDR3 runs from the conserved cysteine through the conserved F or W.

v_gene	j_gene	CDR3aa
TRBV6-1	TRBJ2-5	CASSEGPTAEEQYF
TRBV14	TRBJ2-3	CASSLRERVPDTQYF
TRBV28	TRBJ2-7	CASSLAGTEGSYEQYF
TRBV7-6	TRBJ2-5	CASSLALLAGGTQYF
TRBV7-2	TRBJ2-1	CASSLEDSSYNEQFF
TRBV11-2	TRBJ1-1	CASSYRENTEAFF
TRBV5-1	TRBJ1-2	CASSLAGDGYTF
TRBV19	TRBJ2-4	CASSSQDRANIQYF
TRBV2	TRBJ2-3	CASSGMASGITDTQYF
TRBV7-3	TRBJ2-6	CASSRTQSGANVLTF
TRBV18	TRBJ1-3	CASSPPQGDSGNTIYF
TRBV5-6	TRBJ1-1	CASRPPTGKPPEAFF
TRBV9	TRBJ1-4	CASSVGEGQRNEKLFF
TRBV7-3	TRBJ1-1	CASSLRGAEAFF
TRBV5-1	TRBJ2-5	CASNKQGPQETQYF
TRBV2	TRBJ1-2	CASSSGGTGVYHGYTF
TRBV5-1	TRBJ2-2	CASSRDRGTKTGELFF
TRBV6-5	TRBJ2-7	CASRKADSGSHEQYF
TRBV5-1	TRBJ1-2	CASSLRQGGGDRYGYTF
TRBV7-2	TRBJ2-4	CASSLGVGASKNIQYF